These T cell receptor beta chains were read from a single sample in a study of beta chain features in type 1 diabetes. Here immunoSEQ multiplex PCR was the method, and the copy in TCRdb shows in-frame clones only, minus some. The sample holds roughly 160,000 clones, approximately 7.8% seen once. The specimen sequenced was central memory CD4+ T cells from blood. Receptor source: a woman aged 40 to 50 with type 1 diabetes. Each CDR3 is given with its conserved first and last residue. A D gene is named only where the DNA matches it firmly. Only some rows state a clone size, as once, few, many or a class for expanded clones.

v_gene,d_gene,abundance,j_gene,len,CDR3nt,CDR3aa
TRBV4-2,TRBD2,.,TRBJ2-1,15,TGTGCCAGCAGCCAAGGTTCTAGCGGGAGTGGTGAGCAGTTCTTC,CASSQGSSGSGEQFF
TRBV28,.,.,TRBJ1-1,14,TGTGCCAGCAACGTTCAGGGGAAGAACACTGAAGCTTTCTTT,CASNVQGKNTEAFF
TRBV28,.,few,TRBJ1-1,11,TGTGCCAGCGGACAGTACACTGAAGCTTTCTTT,CASGQYTEAFF
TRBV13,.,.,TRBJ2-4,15,TGTGCCAGCAGCTTATACGGCAGGGGCCTGAACATTCAGTACTTC,CASSLYGRGLNIQYF
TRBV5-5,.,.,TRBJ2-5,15,TGTGCCAGCAGCTTCCCCAGGGGAATTGGAGAGACCCAGTACTTC,CASSFPRGIGETQYF
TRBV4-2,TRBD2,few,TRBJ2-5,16,TGTGCCAGCAGCCTCGGACTAGCGGGGGGACAAGAGACCCAGTACTTC,CASSLGLAGGQETQYF
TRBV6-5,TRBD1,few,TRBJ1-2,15,TGTGCCAGCAGTTCGGACGACAGGGGGGACTATGGCTACACCTTC,CASSSDDRGDYGYTF
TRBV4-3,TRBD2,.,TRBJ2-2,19,TGCGCCAGCAGCCAAGATTTGGTCGGCGGGGGGGCCAGGCCCGGGGAGCTGTTTTTT,CASSQDLVGGGARPGELFF
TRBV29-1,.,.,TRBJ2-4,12,TGCAGCGTTGGGGAGCCCAAAAACATTCAGTACTTC,CSVGEPKNIQYF
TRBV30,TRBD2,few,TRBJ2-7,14,TGTGCCTGGAGGACTAGCGGGACCTCCTACGAGCAGTACTTC,CAWRTSGTSYEQYF
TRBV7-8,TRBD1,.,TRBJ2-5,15,TGTGCCAGCAGCCCTTGGACAGGGGGCACGGAGACCCAGTACTTC,CASSPWTGGTETQYF